The source of this T cell receptor beta chain is a study of T cells in Graves' hyperthyroidism and ophthalmopathy. Whole-study results and caveats: The model forecast ophthalmopathy, anticipating it by a median around 6.9 months before onset.

V shed 6 bases and J 6 bases; nucleotides not matched to a gene: 9. Looked up from germline, CDR1 is MNHEY and CDR2 is SVGAGI. This CDR3 has 15 amino acids. Disease duration was under 3 months in the ophthalmopathy patients, who also had a Clinical Activity Score of at least 3 and a NOSPECS grade of at least 4. Any patient presenting with uncontrolled infection, other autoimmune disease, pregnancy or lactation was left out. There were TCR beta CDR3 regions amplified from RNA transcripts. Using the HTBI primer set, a first-round RT-PCR was run on the TCR CDR3. TCRdb passed the multiplex PCR reads through MiXCR, listing each CDR3 protein once. The sample comprises about 250,000 distinct CDR3 sequences, almost 25% of which are singletons, and approximately 32% rests with the top ten. This clonotype was counted ten times or more. As yet, its antigen is unknown.

This chain uses TRBV6-5 with TRBJ2-5; 11 nucleotides line up with TRBD2. This clonotype was sampled from a woman aged 40 to 55 with Graves' ophthalmopathy. The specimen was blood. The CDR3 reads CASSPLAGGSKTQYF. For the CDR3, the DNA is TGTGCCAGCAGCCCCCTAGCGGGAGGCTCGAAGACCCAGTACTTC.